Shown below are 19 T cell receptor beta chains from a single sample sequenced in a study of cytomegalovirus exposure and HLA in healthy donors. PCR employed 60 Vbeta and 13 Jbeta primers. Produced via immunoSEQ multiplex PCR; TCRdb's table is partial and in-frame only. The table has about 180,000 clones, roughly 75% seen once; the top ten hold 5.7%. Sequenced sample: PBMCs. These receptors were collected from a man aged 40-49 years in good health and CMV-seronegative.

CDR3 nucleotide sequence: TGTGCCAGCAGCTCTTACTGGGGAGGGAGTGGTGTCGACACTGAAGCTTTCTTT. Encoded protein: CASSSYWGGSGVDTEAFF. The chain recombines TRBV7-9 with TRBJ1-1; D gene uncertain. Deletions cut 4 bases from V and 3 bases from J, with 24 bases between. The germline V gene has CDR1 SEHNR and CDR2 FQNEAQ (reference sequence). This CDR3 has 18 amino acids.

The rearrangement links TRBV11-3 to TRBJ2-7; D perhaps matches TRBD1 (5 bases). CDR1 is SGHNT and CDR2 is YENEEA in the germline V gene. This CDR3 has 15 residues. Trimming removed 3 bases at V and 0 bases at J, with 12 bases between. The DNA for the CDR3 is TGTGCCAGCAGCTTCACAGGCTTAAGCTCCTACGAGCAGTACTTC. It specifies CASSFTGLSSYEQYF.

This chain links TRBV29-1 with TRBJ2-3, with 8 nucleotides matching TRBD1. With V trimmed by 7 bases and J by 0 bases, 6 bases remained unmatched. The germline V gene encodes CDR1 SQVTM and CDR2 ANQGSEA. This CDR3 region has 14 residues. Here the CDR3 DNA reads TGCAGCGGGGACAGGTACTCTAGCACAGATACGCAGTATTTT. This encodes CSGDRYSSTDTQYF.

The chain joins TRBV7-2 to TRBJ2-7, with 11 positions matching TRBD2. The CDR3 contains 13 residues. The ends lost 10 bases at V and 2 bases at J; junction bases unmatched: 4. Germline V gene data show CDR1 as SGHTA and CDR2 as FQGNSA. The DNA for the CDR3 is TGTGCCACTACTAGCGGGGGAACCTACGAGCAGTACTTC. Protein product: CATTSGGTYEQYF.

The chain links TRBV5-4 to TRBJ1-4; 9 bases map to TRBD1. The CDR3 runs to 15 residues. Germline values: CDR1 SGHNT, CDR2 YYREEE (reference sequence). The V gene end was trimmed by 2 bases and the J gene end by 8 bases; junction bases not matched to a gene: 7. CDR3 sequence reads: CASSLASDRGEKLFF. DNA of the CDR3: TGTGCCAGCAGCTTAGCGTCGGACAGGGGAGAAAAACTGTTTTTT.

The chain employs TRBV2 and TRBJ1-1, with TRBD1 as a possible D gene (5 bases). The CDR3 sequence is 14 residues long. V was clipped by 6 bases and J by 0 bases, with 11 bases between them. CDR1 SNHLY and CDR2 FYNNEI come from the germline V gene. The CDR3 here is CASSADSMNTEAFF. The CDR3 coding sequence is TGTGCCAGCAGCGCCGACAGTATGAACACTGAAGCTTTCTTT.

The chain has TRBV6-5 and TRBJ2-1; possible D gene TRBD2, 5 bases. Germline lookup yields CDR1 MNHEY and CDR2 SVGAGI. V lost 2 bases to trimming and J lost 8 bases, with 16 bases between them. This CDR3 comprises 15 residues. CDR3 nucleotides: TGTGCCAGCAGTTACCTAGGAACCTTCGGGGATGAGCAGTTCTTC. Residues: CASSYLGTFGDEQFF.

The J gene is TRBJ2-2, the V gene TRBV7-6; D is uncertain. With 4 bases removed from V and 2 bases from J, the gap between germline ends came to 5 bases. Germline lookup yields CDR1 SGHVS and CDR2 FNYEAQ. The CDR3 covers 13 residues. The CDR3 DNA follows: TGTGCCAGCAGCTCGTTAAACACCGGGGAGCTGTTTTTT. Translation gives CASSSLNTGELFF.

The gene calls are TRBV11-2 and TRBJ2-5; D not certain. V gave up 8 bases and J gave up 8 bases, with 18 bases separating them. CDR1 is SGHAT and CDR2 is FQNNGV in the germline V gene. The CDR3 length is 13 residues. CDR3 region: CASRSIHWFTQYF. The CDR3 nucleotides read TGTGCCAGCCGGTCGATCCATTGGTTTACCCAGTACTTC. Variable domain in full (rest from reference TRBV11-2 and TRBJ2-5): EAGVAQSPRYKIIEKRQSVAFWCNPISGHATLYWYQQILGQGPKLLIQFQNNGVVDDSQLPKDRFSAERLKGVDSTLKIQPAKLEDSAVYLCASRSIHWFTQYFGPGTRLLVL.

The chain joins TRBV5-4 to TRBJ2-2; D not certain. From germline, CDR1 is SGHNT and CDR2 YYREEE (reference sequence). The CDR3 sequence is 15 residues long. V dropped 4 bases and J dropped 4 bases, with 14 bases sitting between them. CDR3 sequence: CASSRFLSGTGELFF. Written as DNA, the CDR3 is TGTGCCAGCAGCCGATTTCTCTCGGGCACCGGGGAGCTGTTTTTT.

The chain couples TRBV5-1 to TRBJ1-4; TRBD1 matches at 8 bases. Germline assignment: CDR1 SGHRS and CDR2 YFSETQ. Trimming cost V 5 bases and J 2 bases; bases outside gene matches: 11. This CDR3 contains 17 residues. CDR3 DNA: TGCGCCAGCAGATTACAGGGGGGCTGGTCGACTAATGAAAAACTGTTTTTT. This translates into CASRLQGGWSTNEKLFF. Based on the CDR3 plus reference TRBV5-1 and TRBJ1-4, the full variable domain is KAGVTQTPRYLIKTRGQQVTLSCSPISGHRSVSWYQQTPGQGLQFLFEYFSETQRNKGNFPGRFSGRQFSNSRSEMNVSTLELGDSALYLCASRLQGGWSTNEKLFFGSGTQLSVL.

This clone was counted a few times. J is TRBJ1-5 and V is TRBV7-2; D is unresolved. Germline V CDR1 and CDR2: SGHTA, FQGNSA. Trimming took off 1 base at V and 0 bases at J, with 4 bases between the two ends. This CDR3 is 14 amino acids long. The CDR3 region has the DNA TGTGCCAGCAGCTTAGATTATAGCAATCAGCCCCAGCATTTT. Its translation is CASSLDYSNQPQHF.

CDR3 amino acids: CASSDRNTGELFF. The CDR3 bases are TGCGCCAGCAGTGATCGGAACACCGGGGAGCTGTTTTTT. V and J are TRBV10-1 and TRBJ2-2; D is unresolved. This CDR3 is built from 13 residues. Germline V gene data show CDR1 as WNHNN and CDR2 as SYGVQD (reference sequence). V lost 3 bases to trimming and J lost 1 base, with 3 bases between them.

This clone was seen a few times. This chain joins TRBV10-3 and TRBJ1-5; the match to TRBD1 covers 7 bases. With V trimmed by 6 bases and J by 2 bases, 7 bases remained unmatched. This CDR3 region has 15 residues. Germline CDR1 is ENHRY and CDR2 is SYGVKD. The CDR3, as DNA: TGTGCCATCAGCTCAGGGGGACTGGGCAATCAGCCCCAGCATTTT. Translating it yields CAISSGGLGNQPQHF.

The chain couples TRBV14 to TRBJ2-5; D gene unclear. The CDR3 extends over 16 amino acids. Trimming removed 1 base at V and 1 base at J, with 13 bases between. Germline CDR1 and CDR2: SGHDN and FVKESK. As DNA, the CDR3 is TGTGCCAGCAGCCAAGTGAGGCCCCGGGTCCAAGAGACCCAGTACTTC. Residues: CASSQVRPRVQETQYF.

This clone was observed once. The J gene is TRBJ1-1, the V gene TRBV7-2; 7 nucleotides line up with TRBD1. V trimming: 5 bases; J trimming: 2 bases; junction bases outside the gene matches: 11. Germline assignment: CDR1 SGHTA and CDR2 FQGNSA. This CDR3 contains 16 residues. This CDR3 reads CASSLFPGQRNTEAFF. The CDR3 DNA is TGTGCCAGCAGCCTCTTCCCGGGACAGAGAAACACTGAAGCTTTCTTT.

In this sample, this clone turned up once. CDR3: CASGLAGAPGNEQFF. The DNA for the CDR3 is TGTGCTAGTGGACTAGCGGGAGCACCGGGCAATGAGCAGTTCTTC. V and J are TRBV12-5 and TRBJ2-1, with TRBD2 matching 11 bases. V lost 6 bases, J lost 6 bases, and 7 bases stayed unmatched. The CDR3 has 15 amino acids. CDR1 and CDR2 from the germline V gene are LGHNT and FRNRAP.

The chain uses TRBV5-1 and TRBJ2-1; 10 bases map to TRBD2. The V gene's germline CDR1 is SGHRS and CDR2 YFSETQ. This CDR3 is 15 amino acids long. Trimming at V came to 0 bases and at J to 6 bases, leaving 3 bases not matched to a gene. The CDR3: CASSLGSGRPNEQFF. The DNA for the CDR3 is TGCGCCAGCAGCTTGGGTAGCGGGAGGCCCAATGAGCAGTTCTTC.

This chain connects TRBV10-3 to TRBJ2-1; no firm D call. The CDR3 extends over 13 amino acids. Per germline, CDR1 ENHRY and CDR2 SYGVKD. Trimming cost V 3 bases and J 3 bases, with 6 bases left between them. The CDR3, as DNA: TGTGCCATCAGTGAACCAGGCTACAATGAGCAGTTCTTC. Its protein product is CAISEPGYNEQFF.